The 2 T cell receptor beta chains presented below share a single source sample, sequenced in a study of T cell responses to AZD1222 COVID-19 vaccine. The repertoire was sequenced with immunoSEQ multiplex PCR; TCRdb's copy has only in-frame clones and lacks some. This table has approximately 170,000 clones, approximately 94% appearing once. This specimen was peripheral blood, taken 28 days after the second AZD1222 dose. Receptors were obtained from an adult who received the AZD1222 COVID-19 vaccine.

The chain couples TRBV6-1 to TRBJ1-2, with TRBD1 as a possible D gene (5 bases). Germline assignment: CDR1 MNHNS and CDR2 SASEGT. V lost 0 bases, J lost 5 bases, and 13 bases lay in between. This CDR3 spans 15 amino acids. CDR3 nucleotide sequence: TGTGCCAGCAGTGAAGCGGGACTATCAGCGTATGGCTACACCTTC. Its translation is CASSEAGLSAYGYTF.

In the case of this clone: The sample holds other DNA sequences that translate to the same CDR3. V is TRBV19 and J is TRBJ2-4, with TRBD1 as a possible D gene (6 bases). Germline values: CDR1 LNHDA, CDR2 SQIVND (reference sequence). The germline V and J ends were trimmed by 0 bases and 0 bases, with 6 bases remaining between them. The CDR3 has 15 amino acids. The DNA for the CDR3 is TGTGCCAGTAGTATAGACAGGGGAGCCAAAAACATTCAGTACTTC. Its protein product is CASSIDRGAKNIQYF.